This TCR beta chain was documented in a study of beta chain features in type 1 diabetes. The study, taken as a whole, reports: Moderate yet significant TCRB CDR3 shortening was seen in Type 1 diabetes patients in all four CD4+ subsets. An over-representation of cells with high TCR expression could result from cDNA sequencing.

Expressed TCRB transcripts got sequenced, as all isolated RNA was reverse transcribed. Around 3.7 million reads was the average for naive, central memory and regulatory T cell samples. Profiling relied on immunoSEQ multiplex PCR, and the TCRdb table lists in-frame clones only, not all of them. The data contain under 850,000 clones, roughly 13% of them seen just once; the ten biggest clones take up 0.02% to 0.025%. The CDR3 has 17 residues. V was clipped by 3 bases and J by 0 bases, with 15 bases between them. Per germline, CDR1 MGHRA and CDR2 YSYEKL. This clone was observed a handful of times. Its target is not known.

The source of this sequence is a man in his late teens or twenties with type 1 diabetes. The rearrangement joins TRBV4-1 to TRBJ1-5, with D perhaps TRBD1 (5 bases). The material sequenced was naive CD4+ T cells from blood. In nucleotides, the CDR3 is TGCGCCAGCAGCCAGGGTGTGGGACCCTATAGCAATCAGCCCCAGCATTTT. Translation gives CASSQGVGPYSNQPQHF.